This TCR beta chain was captured by sequencing in a study of T cells in Graves' hyperthyroidism and ophthalmopathy. Study-level findings and limits: Ophthalmopathy was told apart from stable hyperthyroidism by a 13 V-J model. For ophthalmopathy, model prediction preceded onset by a median around 7 months.

In germline, CDR1 is KGHSH, CDR2 LQKENI. The CDR3 runs 14 residues. V was cut by 6 bases and J by 4 bases, with 12 bases left in between. The investigators amplified TCR beta CDR3 regions from RNA transcripts. With the HTBI primer set, the TCR CDR3 went through a first round of RT-PCR. TCRdb re-analysed the multiplex PCR reads in MiXCR, keeping a single row per CDR3 protein. Among hundreds of thousands of distinct CDR3 sequences listed, 13% to 15% were seen once. Lactation, pregnancy, other autoimmune disease or uncontrolled infection led to exclusion of patients. This clonotype was seen only a few times. Its antigen is not known.

The sequence was collected from a woman under 30 with Graves' hyperthyroidism. Sequenced material: blood. The genes are TRBV18 and TRBJ1-4, with TRBD1 as a possible D gene (5 bases). The CDR3, as DNA: TGTGCCAGCTCGAGACAGCAGCTTAATGAAAAACTGTTTTTT. It encodes CASSRQQLNEKLFF. The full variable domain, its missing parts supplied by reference TRBV18 and TRBJ1-4, is NAGVMQNPRHLVRRRGQEARLRCSPMKGHSHVYWYRQLPEEGLKFMVYLQKENIIDESGMPKERFSAEFPKEGPSILRIQQVVRGDSAAYFCASSRQQLNEKLFFGSGTQLSVL.